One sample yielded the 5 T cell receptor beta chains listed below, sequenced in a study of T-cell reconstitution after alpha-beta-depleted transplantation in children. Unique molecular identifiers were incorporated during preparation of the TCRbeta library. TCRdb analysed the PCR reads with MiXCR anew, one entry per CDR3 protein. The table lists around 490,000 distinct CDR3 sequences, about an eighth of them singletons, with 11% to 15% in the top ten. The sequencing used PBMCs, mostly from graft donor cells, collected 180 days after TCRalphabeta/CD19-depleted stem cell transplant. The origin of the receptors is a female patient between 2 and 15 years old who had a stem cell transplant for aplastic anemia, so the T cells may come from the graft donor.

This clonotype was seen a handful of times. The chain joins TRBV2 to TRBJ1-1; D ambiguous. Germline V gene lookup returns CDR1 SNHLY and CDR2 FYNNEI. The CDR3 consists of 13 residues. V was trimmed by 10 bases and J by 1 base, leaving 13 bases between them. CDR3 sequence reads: CANRANRNTEAFF. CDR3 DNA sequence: TGTGCCAACCGGGCAAACAGGAACACTGAAGCTTTCTTT.

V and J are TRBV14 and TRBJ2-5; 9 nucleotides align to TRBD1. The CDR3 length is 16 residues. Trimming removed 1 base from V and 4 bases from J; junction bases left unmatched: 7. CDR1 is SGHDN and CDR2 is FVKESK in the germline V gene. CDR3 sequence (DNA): TGTGCCAGCAGCCAAGGGACAGGGGAGGGCCCAGAGACCCAGTACTTC. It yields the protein CASSQGTGEGPETQYF.

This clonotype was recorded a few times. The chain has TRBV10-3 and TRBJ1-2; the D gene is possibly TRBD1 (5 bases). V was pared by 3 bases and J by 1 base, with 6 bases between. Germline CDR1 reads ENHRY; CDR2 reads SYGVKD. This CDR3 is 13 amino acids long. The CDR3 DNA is TGTGCCATCAGTGAAGACAGTAACTATGGCTACACCTTC. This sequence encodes CAISEDSNYGYTF.

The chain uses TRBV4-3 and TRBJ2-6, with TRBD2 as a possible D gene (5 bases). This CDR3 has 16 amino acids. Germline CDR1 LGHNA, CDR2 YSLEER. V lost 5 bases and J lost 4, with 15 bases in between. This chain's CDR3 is CASSTTKGSGANVLTF. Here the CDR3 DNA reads TGCGCCAGCAGCACAACTAAAGGGAGCGGGGCCAACGTCCTGACTTTC.

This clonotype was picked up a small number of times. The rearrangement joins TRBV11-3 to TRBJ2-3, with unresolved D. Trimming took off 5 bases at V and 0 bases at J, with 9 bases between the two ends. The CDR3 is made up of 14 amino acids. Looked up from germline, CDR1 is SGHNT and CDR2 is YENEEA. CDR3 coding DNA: TGTGCCAGCAGCCCCACAGTGAGCACAGATACGCAGTATTTT. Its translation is CASSPTVSTDTQYF.